The 5 T cell receptor beta chains reported below all come from one sample, sequenced in a study of response to subunit inactivated influenza vaccine. Each CDR3 protein is one row after TCRdb ran MiXCR on the RT-PCR reads. The data contain more than 700,000 distinct CDR3 sequences, about 20% of them singletons. The sequenced sample was PBMCs from blood, obtained roughly 5 days after vaccination. The receptors here all came from a man aged 50 to 60 who received an inactivated influenza vaccine.

This clonotype was counted once. The chain links TRBV28 to TRBJ2-7, with 10 bases identical to TRBD1. Losses at the gene ends were 3 bases for V and 3 bases for J; bases not matched to a gene: 11. CDR1 is MDHEN, CDR2 SYDVKM, per germline. The CDR3 length is 17 residues. The CDR3 reads CASSFPQTGTGDYEQYF. As DNA, the CDR3 is TGTGCCAGCAGTTTCCCCCAGACCGGGACAGGGGACTACGAGCAGTACTTC.

This clonotype has at least ten counts. The chain combines TRBV20-1 with TRBJ2-3; 8 positions agree with TRBD1. Germline V gene data show CDR1 as DFQATT and CDR2 as SNEGSKA (reference sequence). The CDR3 has 13 residues. V lost 5 bases and J lost 10; bases outside the gene matches: 11. As DNA, the CDR3 is TGCAGTGCTCCAGGACAGGGTGAAGTTTCGCAGTATTTT. It specifies CSAPGQGEVSQYF.

The chain carries TRBV4-3 and TRBJ1-2, with 7 bases matching TRBD1. V lost 0 bases and J lost 4; bases outside the gene matches: 8. Germline V gene sequence: CDR1 LGHNA, CDR2 YSLEER. CDR3 size: 16 residues. The DNA for the CDR3 is TGCGCCAGCAGCCAAGATGTCGGGTCAGGGGGCTATGGCTACACCTTC. It codes for CASSQDVGSGGYGYTF.

There are a few counts of this clonotype. The chain employs TRBV7-8 and TRBJ1-1, with 7 bases lining up with TRBD1. The CDR3 is made up of 15 amino acids. J gave up 5 bases and V 0 bases, and 6 bases lay outside the gene matches. Germline CDR1 SGHVS, CDR2 FQNEAQ. Written as DNA, the CDR3 is TGTGCCAGCAGCTTAGCTTCGCAGGGGGTGACTGAAGCTTTCTTT. It translates to CASSLASQGVTEAFF.

This clonotype was seen more than once but under ten times. The rearrangement uses TRBV20-1 and TRBJ1-6, with 8 nucleotides matching TRBD1. The germline CDR1 and CDR2 sequences are DFQATT and SNEGSKA (reference sequence). The CDR3 consists of 14 residues. J lost 7 bases, V lost 3 bases, and 5 bases had no gene match. The CDR3 DNA is TGCAGTGCTAGGAGGACAGGGCCAAATTCACCCCTCCACTTT. Protein: CSARRTGPNSPLHF.